One and the same sample provided the 20 T cell receptor beta chains below, sequenced in a study of blood T cell repertoires in COVID-19. Generated by immunoSEQ multiplex PCR, the TCRdb table keeps only in-frame clones and is missing some. This sample carries roughly 330,000 clones, 87% of them seen once, and the ten largest clones take approximately 6%. The sequencing input was PBMCs or T cells enriched from blood (not recorded which). These receptors were taken from a woman in her thirties who had recovered from COVID-19.

The chain joins TRBV14 to TRBJ2-5, with TRBD2 matching 9 bases. V shed 1 base and J 5 bases; nucleotides not matched to a gene: 8. The CDR3 has 16 amino acids. Germline CDR1 SGHDN, CDR2 FVKESK. CDR3 sequence: CASSQVSAGGRETQYF. The CDR3 region has the DNA TGTGCCAGCAGCCAAGTATCCGCGGGGGGGCGGGAGACCCAGTACTTC.

CDR3 residues: CATKAEGARIDAFF. The CDR3 coding sequence is TGTGCCACTAAGGCGGAGGGGGCGAGAATTGACGCTTTCTTT. This chain uses TRBV27 with TRBJ1-1; TRBD1 aligns across 7 bases. CDR3 length: 14 residues. V was clipped by 10 bases and J by 11 bases; unmatched bases: 19. CDR1 MNHEY and CDR2 SMNVEV come from the germline V gene (reference sequence).

The chain is built from TRBV19 and TRBJ1-4, with TRBD1 as a possible D gene (5 bases). Germline CDR1 reads LNHDA; CDR2 reads SQIVND (reference sequence). The CDR3 sequence is 15 residues long. V was shortened by 5 bases and J by 8 bases, with 18 bases between the two germline ends. The CDR3 DNA sequence: TGTGCCAGTAGTGGGGGGACGGTTTTGGGCGAAAAACTGTTTTTT. Its protein is CASSGGTVLGEKLFF.

This clone showed up just a few times. This chain uses TRBV5-1 with TRBJ2-3; 8 nucleotides align to TRBD2. Germline values: CDR1 SGHRS, CDR2 YFSETQ. V lost 4 bases, J lost 5 bases, and 12 bases stayed unmatched. The CDR3 spans 16 residues. CDR3 coding DNA: TGCGCCAGCAGCGTAAATAGCGGGACTGGCAGAGATACGCAGTATTTT. It yields the protein CASSVNSGTGRDTQYF.

V and J are TRBV11-1 and TRBJ1-6; TRBD1 agrees at 9 bases. The CDR3 spans 14 residues. V dropped 5 bases and J dropped 7; count of bases not matched to a gene: 3. Germline V gene data show CDR1 as SGHAT and CDR2 as FQDESV (reference sequence). CDR3 region: CASSPGQGNSPLHF. For the CDR3, the DNA is TGTGCCAGCAGCCCAGGACAGGGGAATTCACCCCTCCACTTT.

J is TRBJ2-1 and V is TRBV9, with D uncertain. The CDR3 sequence is 13 residues long. V gave up 3 bases and J gave up 3 bases, with 7 bases separating them. Germline CDR1 is SGDLS and CDR2 is YYNGEE. DNA for the CDR3: TGTGCCAGCAGCGCCCCCCGCTACAATGAGCAGTTCTTC. Protein product: CASSAPRYNEQFF.

V and J are TRBV5-1 and TRBJ2-5; 9 bases fit TRBD1. The CDR3 is 16 residues long. The ends lost 2 bases at V and 5 bases at J; junction bases unmatched: 10. From germline, CDR1 is SGHRS and CDR2 YFSETQ. CDR3 sequence: CASSLPTGGLGETQYF. The DNA for the CDR3 is TGCGCCAGCAGCTTACCGACAGGGGGTTTGGGGGAGACCCAGTACTTC.

This clone occurred a few times. The V call is TRBV7-2, the J call TRBJ1-1; D is possibly TRBD1 (6 bases). The V gene lost 3 bases and the J gene lost 2 bases, with 10 bases spanning the gap. CDR3 size: 14 residues. CDR1 is SGHTA, CDR2 FQGNSA, per germline. CDR3 DNA sequence: TGTGCCAGCAGCTTTGGACAGATAAACACTGAAGCTTTCTTT. It translates to CASSFGQINTEAFF.

The CDR3 is CASSYLGGRQPQHF. CDR3 sequence (DNA): TGTGCCAGCAGCTACCTAGGAGGGCGGCAGCCCCAGCATTTT. This sequence joins TRBV5-8 and TRBJ1-5; D ambiguous. V was clipped by 3 bases and J by 7 bases, with 14 bases between them. The CDR3 spans 14 residues. Germline values: CDR1 SGHTS, CDR2 YDEGEE.

The chain carries TRBV29-1 and TRBJ1-4; 7 bases agree with TRBD1. J lost 4 bases, V lost 7 bases, and 6 bases had no gene match. Germline assignment: CDR1 SQVTM and CDR2 ANQGSEA. CDR3 size: 13 residues. The DNA of the CDR3 is TGCAGCGCCCTCGGACAGGTTAATGAAAAACTGTTTTTT. Translating it yields CSALGQVNEKLFF.

The chain employs TRBV10-3 and TRBJ1-2; TRBD1 matches at 8 bases. After removal of 7 bases from V and 4 bases from J, the junction contained 8 bases not matched to a gene. The CDR3 has 14 residues. CDR1 ENHRY and CDR2 SYGVKD come from the germline V gene. The DNA for the CDR3 is TGTGCCATCAACCTGGACAGGGCAGGCTATGGCTACACCTTC. Translated, it gives CAINLDRAGYGYTF.

V is TRBV5-1 and J is TRBJ1-2, with D possibly TRBD1 on 5 matching bases. V lost 0 bases to trimming and J lost 8 bases, with 17 bases between them. Germline CDR1 reads SGHRS; CDR2 reads YFSETQ. This CDR3 spans 15 amino acids. The CDR3 spells CASSLVPAGMDGYTF. CDR3 sequence (DNA): TGCGCCAGCAGCTTGGTGCCTGCAGGGATGGACGGCTACACCTTC. The full variable domain, in which reference TRBV5-1 and TRBJ1-2 provide the parts outside the CDR3, is KAGVTQTPRYLIKTRGQQVTLSCSPISGHRSVSWYQQTPGQGLQFLFEYFSETQRNKGNFPGRFSGRQFSNSRSEMNVSTLELGDSALYLCASSLVPAGMDGYTFGSGTRLTVV.

The chain is built from TRBV27 and TRBJ1-4, with D tentatively TRBD1 (5 bases). The germline V gene has CDR1 MNHEY and CDR2 SMNVEV (reference sequence). The V and J ends lost 0 bases and 0 bases respectively, with 5 bases between them. This CDR3 contains 15 residues. In DNA form, the CDR3 reads TGTGCCAGCAGTTTATCGACAGCAACTAATGAAAAACTGTTTTTT. Translating gives CASSLSTATNEKLFF.

The chain uses TRBV6-5 and TRBJ1-4; D gene uncertain. The length of the CDR3 is 14 residues. CDR1 is MNHEY and CDR2 is SVGAGI in the germline V gene. V lost 3 bases to trimming and J lost 7 bases, with 12 bases between them. As DNA, the CDR3 is TGTGCCAGCAGTTATTTTGGGTCGGGTGAAAAACTGTTTTTT. Translated, it gives CASSYFGSGEKLFF.

V gene TRBV19 combines with J gene TRBJ1-2, with D possibly being TRBD1 (6 bases). V lost 1 base, J lost 3 bases, and 12 bases lay in between. The CDR3 sequence is 15 residues long. Germline V gene sequence: CDR1 LNHDA, CDR2 SQIVND (reference sequence). The CDR3 coding sequence is TGTGCCAGTAGTATAGGACCGGGGGGCGACTATGGCTACACCTTC. Its protein product is CASSIGPGGDYGYTF.

The J gene is TRBJ2-1, the V gene TRBV15; no firm D call. Per germline, CDR1 LNHNV and CDR2 YYDKDF (reference sequence). V shed 5 bases and J shed 4 bases, with 12 bases lying between them. This CDR3 spans 14 amino acids. This CDR3 is CATSLRFPYNEQFF. CDR3 DNA sequence: TGTGCCACCAGCCTCCGTTTTCCTTACAATGAGCAGTTCTTC.

This clone was recorded once. The chain couples TRBV7-9 to TRBJ2-1, with TRBD2 matching 12 bases. CDR3 length: 15 residues. Unmatched junction bases numbered 12, after V lost 3 bases and J lost 15 bases. Germline-derived CDR1 and CDR2 are SEHNR and FQNEAQ (reference sequence). As DNA, the CDR3 is TGTGCCAGCAGCTTCGATTTGACTAGCGGGGGCAGTCCGTTCTTC. Residues: CASSFDLTSGGSPFF.

This clone was counted a single time. The chain recombines TRBV7-8 with TRBJ1-4, with D tentatively TRBD1 (5 bases). CDR3 length equals 15 residues. The V and J ends lost 5 bases and 3 bases respectively, with 13 bases between them. Germline values: CDR1 SGHVS, CDR2 FQNEAQ. The CDR3 sequence is CASSRGASPNEKLFF. DNA for the CDR3: TGTGCCAGCAGCAGAGGGGCCAGCCCTAATGAAAAACTGTTTTTT.

J is TRBJ2-6 and V is TRBV7-2; D perhaps matches TRBD2 (6 bases). CDR3 size: 17 residues. Trimming left V 6 bases short and J 4 bases short, with 19 bases between. Looked up from germline, CDR1 is SGHTA and CDR2 is FQGNSA. CDR3 bases: TGTGCCAGCAGGCCGAAGGGACTCCGAGGAGGGGCCAACGTCCTGACTTTC. Amino acid sequence: CASRPKGLRGGANVLTF. Full variable domain (missing parts from reference TRBV7-2 and TRBJ2-6): GAGVSQSPSNKVTEKGKDVELRCDPISGHTALYWYRQSLGQGLEFLIYFQGNSAPDKSGLPSDRFSAERTGGSVSTLTIQRTQQEDSAVYLCASRPKGLRGGANVLTFGAGSRLTVL.

The chain uses TRBV6-5 and TRBJ1-5, with a weak D call TRBD1 (6 bases). This CDR3 is built from 15 residues. Germline V CDR1 and CDR2: MNHEY, SVGAGI. V was trimmed by 7 bases and J by 7 bases, leaving 20 bases between them. CDR3 in DNA: TGTGCCAGCAAAGAGGCAGGGACATTTCTCCAGCCCCAGCATTTT. This sequence encodes CASKEAGTFLQPQHF.